Sequencing of this T cell receptor (beta chain) was carried out in a study of blood T cell repertoires in COVID-19 (dated by TCRdb to the early 2020s). At the level of the whole study: The collaborator samples originated in the United States, Italy and Spain and spanned the acute and convalescent phases of COVID-19. Samples were obtained from the ongoing ImmuneRACE study (first 160 participants) and from about 1,300 subjects provided by 6 global collaborators. The repertoires were made available in a free public database intended to serve as a resource for research on the immune response to SARS-CoV-2. The dataset comprised deeply sampled blood TCRbeta repertoires from subjects exposed to, actively infected with, or recovered from COVID-19. HLA class I and class II types, where available, came from metadata supplied by the sample provider rather than from assay-based typing. The prospective study material was composed of cDNA or gDNA derived from T cells, B-cell-depleted T cells, or PBMCs. The sample metadata nearly always contained a de-identified subject ID, COVID-19 status, age in years and sex. Results the study describes overall, beyond this receptor: How much clinical and demographic metadata was included differed by source and by participant, and the metadata was provided uncurated.

Trimming takes 1 base from V and 4 bases from J, and the germline ends sit 17 bases apart. Reading the germline V gene gives CDR1 SGHTA and CDR2 FQGNSA. From its cysteine to its phenylalanine, the CDR3 spans 17 amino acids. The kept DNA is CDR3 alone, 51 bases in frame from the first base. As concerns this clone: Its antigen is currently not known. Qualities for individual bases were not recorded, and no much larger clone is one base off.

The immunoSEQ Assay, a bias-controlled multiplex PCR, was used to amplify TCRbeta CDR3 regions from genomic DNA. As for how the authors treated the data: Nucleated cell counts per sample were estimated from amplification of reference gene primers within the assay. To quantify the absolute abundance of each unique TCRbeta CDR3 rearrangement, sequence reads were collapsed and filtered. For each sample, productive Simpson clonality was calculated as the square root of Simpson's diversity index over productive rearrangements. The table was pulled from immuneACCESS by TCRdb, which kept in-frame rearrangements only. Such tables lose some clones; where checked, under half of the loss comes from unresolved V genes, and the rest has no known cause. V and J calls and clone size are as listed in that table; D and trimming were resolved from the DNA. In all, the sample holds roughly 310,000 clones, and under 90% of those were seen once. The biggest ten clones account for less than 3% of the sample.

At one collaborating source in Seattle, patients were enrolled during active infection and were followed longitudinally through the course of disease. Collaborating institutions collected whole blood in K2EDTA tubes following their own protocols. For TCRbeta analysis, collaborators shipped samples in one of three forms: frozen whole blood, isolated PBMCs, or DNA extracted from either of those sample types. The sequenced sample consisted of peripheral blood. The sequence came from a woman in her 30s with COVID-19, enrolled during active disease. The sequence joins TRBV7-2 to TRBJ2-4, and the D gene may be TRBD1, 7 bases matching. The CDR3 protein is CASSLESGGGGKNIQYF. The bases read TGTGCCAGCAGCTTAGAAAGTGGAGGGGGCGGGAAAAACATTCAGTACTTC. With the rest looked up from the reference TRBV7-2 and TRBJ2-4 genes rather than sequenced, the full variable domain is GAGVSQSPSNKVTEKGKDVELRCDPISGHTALYWYRQSLGQGLEFLIYFQGNSAPDKSGLPSDRFSAERTGGSVSTLTIQRTQQEDSAVYLCASSLESGGGGKNIQYFGAGTRLSVL.